The 20 T cell receptor beta chains below all came from one sample that was sequenced in a study of shared T cell receptors in the human thymus. Here immunoSEQ multiplex PCR was the method, and the copy in TCRdb shows in-frame clones only, minus some. The sample shows 630,000 or so clones, approximately 87% of them seen only once. This sample also belongs to another study, concerning human thymus T cells.

The sequencing sample was made of thymocytes. These receptors all stem from a boy younger than two with a congenital heart defect.

This clone was seen a handful of times. This CDR3 is also generated by other DNA sequences in the sample. The chain has TRBV29-1 and TRBJ2-3, with TRBD2 matching over 9 bases. Germline CDR1 SQVTM, CDR2 ANQGSEA. V shed 3 bases and J 4 bases; nucleotides not matched to a gene: 2. The CDR3 runs to 13 residues. CDR3 amino acids: CSVEAGGADTQYF. Written as DNA, the CDR3 is TGCAGCGTTGAGGCGGGGGGGGCAGATACGCAGTATTTT.

The rearrangement joins TRBV5-4 to TRBJ2-2; 8 bases map to TRBD1. The CDR3 has 16 residues. Trimming cost V 3 bases and J 4 bases; bases outside gene matches: 8. Germline V gene lookup returns CDR1 SGHNT and CDR2 YYREEE (reference sequence). CDR3: CASSSTDRVATGELFF. CDR3 coding DNA: TGTGCCAGCAGCTCGACGGACAGGGTGGCCACCGGGGAGCTGTTTTTT.

The chain carries TRBV5-6 and TRBJ2-3, with D possibly matching TRBD2 (5 bases). CDR1 and CDR2 from the germline V gene are SGHDT and YYEEEE. V was trimmed by 1 base and J by 4 bases, leaving 16 bases between them. The CDR3 is made up of 16 amino acids. CDR3 in amino acids: CASSLLTGKYADTQYF. As DNA, the CDR3 is TGTGCCAGCAGCTTGCTTACCGGGAAGTACGCAGATACGCAGTATTTT.

This clone was recorded once. V gene TRBV7-2 combines with J gene TRBJ2-7; 9 bases are a match to TRBD2. The CDR3 extends over 15 amino acids. Germline V CDR1 and CDR2: SGHTA, FQGNSA. The junction had 5 bases not matched to a gene; V was cut back by 3 bases and J by 2 bases. The CDR3 nucleotides read TGTGCCAGCAGCTTCCGGCTAGCGGGGACCTACGAGCAGTACTTC. Its translation: CASSFRLAGTYEQYF.

This sequence joins TRBV9 and TRBJ1-5, with TRBD1 as a possible D gene (6 bases). CDR1 and CDR2 (germline): SGDLS, YYNGEE. The CDR3 loop spans 15 amino acids. Trimming shortened V by 3 bases and J by 0 bases, and 10 bases separated the two germline ends. This CDR3 is CASSDGQFSNQPQHF. As DNA, the CDR3 is TGTGCCAGCAGCGATGGACAGTTTAGCAATCAGCCCCAGCATTTT.

V is TRBV6-6 and J is TRBJ1-2; 10 positions agree with TRBD1. This CDR3 contains 13 residues. V gave up 7 bases and J gave up 8 bases; unmatched junction bases: 7. Germline V gene data show CDR1 as MNHNY and CDR2 as SVGAGI (reference sequence). This CDR3 is CASKDRGSRGYTF. The CDR3 DNA reads as TGTGCCAGCAAGGACAGGGGGTCGAGGGGCTACACCTTC.

The table lists this clone with a few counts. The CDR3 loop is CASSLPGTGVENEDTQYF. The CDR3, as DNA: TGTGCCAGCAGCTTACCGGGGACAGGGGTGGAAAATGAAGATACGCAGTATTTT. V gene TRBV7-2 combines with J gene TRBJ2-3; the match to TRBD1 covers 10 bases. CDR3 size: 18 residues. The V gene end was trimmed by 2 bases and the J gene end by 5 bases; junction bases not matched to a gene: 13. In germline, CDR1 is SGHTA, CDR2 FQGNSA.

V usage is TRBV10-3 and J usage is TRBJ2-2; D is undetermined. The length of the CDR3 is 13 residues. In germline, CDR1 is ENHRY, CDR2 SYGVKD. Deletions cut 3 bases from V and 3 bases from J, with 5 bases between. The CDR3 DNA sequence: TGTGCCATCAGTGAATCGGACACCGGGGAGCTGTTTTTT. It is translated as CAISESDTGELFF.

CDR3 region: CASGLGGQAIPADSEKLFF. In nucleotides, the CDR3 is TGTGCTAGTGGTTTGGGGGGACAGGCTATCCCGGCCGACTCCGAAAAACTGTTTTTT. V and J are TRBV12-5 and TRBJ1-4; 8 bases fit TRBD1. CDR1 is LGHNT and CDR2 is FRNRAP in the germline V gene. V gave up 1 base and J gave up 8 bases; unmatched junction bases: 18. CDR3 length: 19 amino acids.

The rearrangement uses TRBV6-6 and TRBJ1-1; 9 bases are shared with TRBD1. Trimming took 6 bases from V and 3 from J; bases not matched to a gene: 2. This CDR3 region has 13 residues. CDR1 is MNHNY, CDR2 SVGAGI, per germline (reference sequence). In DNA form, the CDR3 reads TGTGCCAGCAGCAGACAGGGGGACACTGAAGCTTTCTTT. The encoded protein is CASSRQGDTEAFF.

This chain joins TRBV19 and TRBJ2-1; possible D gene TRBD1, 6 bases. The CDR3 runs to 13 residues. Germline assignment: CDR1 LNHDA and CDR2 SQIVND (reference sequence). V was shortened by 7 bases and J by 10 bases, with 17 bases between the two germline ends. The CDR3 DNA reads TGTGCCAGTAAAACTAGACAACAGGGAGAGCAGTTCTTC. This codes for CASKTRQQGEQFF.

The chain employs TRBV11-2 and TRBJ2-7; a weak D match, TRBD1 (6 bases). Germline V lookup: CDR1 SGHAT, CDR2 FQNNGV. This CDR3 comprises 18 residues. Trimming took 4 bases from V and 3 from J, leaving 25 bases between them. CDR3: CASSSPPRATGAGYEQYF. In nucleotides, the CDR3 is TGTGCCAGCAGCTCTCCGCCCCGTGCGACAGGAGCTGGCTACGAGCAGTACTTC.

This clone turned up a few times. The gene calls are TRBV27 and TRBJ2-1, with TRBD1 matching 9 bases. The CDR3 covers 21 residues. Looked up from germline, CDR1 is MNHEY and CDR2 is SMNVEV (reference sequence). Germline trimming cut 5 bases from V and 4 bases from J; bases unmatched to any gene: 24. The CDR3, as DNA: TGTGCCAGCAGTCCTCCCACACTCCCGGGACAGGGCAAACAGAGATACAATGAGCAGTTCTTC. This codes for CASSPPTLPGQGKQRYNEQFF.

With respect to this clone: One junction end disagrees with the germline gene, perhaps due to a read error. The same CDR3 can be traced to other DNA sequences in this sample. CDR3 in amino acids: CANRGPVSYNSPLHF. The CDR3, as DNA: TGTGCCAATAGGGGGCCAGTGTCCTATAATTCCCCCCTCCACTTT. This chain joins TRBV13 and TRBJ1-6; 7 positions match TRBD1. This CDR3 has 15 residues. Germline CDR1 reads PRHDT; CDR2 reads FYEKMQ (reference sequence).

This clone has only one observation. The chain couples TRBV27 to TRBJ2-4, with D unresolved. Germline V lookup: CDR1 MNHEY, CDR2 SMNVEV (reference sequence). V was shortened by 3 bases and J by 0 bases, with 9 bases between the two germline ends. The length of the CDR3 is 15 residues. The CDR3 region has the DNA TGTGCCAGCAGTTTTTTCCCCCTAGCCAAAAACATTCAGTACTTC. It codes for CASSFFPLAKNIQYF.

CDR3 protein: CASGNGKLALNNEQFF. Written as DNA, the CDR3 is TGTGCCAGCGGCAACGGAAAGCTAGCCCTCAACAATGAGCAGTTCTTC. This chain links TRBV7-6 with TRBJ2-1; D perhaps matches TRBD2 (5 bases). Trimming removed 8 bases from V and 5 bases from J, with 22 bases in between. Germline CDR1 SGHVS, CDR2 FNYEAQ. The CDR3 consists of 16 residues.

The chain is built from TRBV10-2 and TRBJ2-3; TRBD2 matches 11 bases. In germline, CDR1 is WSHSY, CDR2 SAAADI. This CDR3 has 16 amino acids. Trimming at V came to 2 bases and at J to 5 bases, leaving 6 bases not matched to a gene. The CDR3, as DNA: TGCGCCAGCAGTGAGGGGGGACTAGCGGAGCGAGATACGCAGTATTTT. It codes for CASSEGGLAERDTQYF.

This chain connects TRBV28 to TRBJ1-1, with a weak D call TRBD1 (5 bases). Trimming removed 3 bases from V and 5 bases from J, with 13 bases in between. Germline CDR1 is MDHEN and CDR2 is SYDVKM. There are 14 residues in the CDR3. The CDR3 loop reads CASSFRGSRTEAFF. As DNA, the CDR3 is TGTGCCAGCAGTTTTAGGGGAAGTAGAACTGAAGCTTTCTTT.

J is TRBJ2-5 and V is TRBV4-3, with TRBD2 identical over 9 bases. CDR3 length: 15 amino acids. Germline V gene data show CDR1 as LGHNA and CDR2 as YSLEER. Trimming took 2 bases from V and 5 from J; bases not matched to a gene: 6. CDR3 sequence: CASSQFGLARETQYF. Here the CDR3 DNA reads TGCGCCAGCAGCCAATTTGGACTAGCGAGGGAGACCCAGTACTTC.

This chain connects TRBV5-6 to TRBJ2-7; 7 bases are a match to TRBD2. Germline loops: CDR1 SGHDT, CDR2 YYEEEE. V dropped 3 bases and J dropped 0; count of bases not matched to a gene: 9. The CDR3 runs 16 residues. CDR3 coding DNA: TGTGCCAGCAGCTCTGATACTAGCGCAAACTCCTACGAGCAGTACTTC. Amino acid sequence: CASSSDTSANSYEQYF.